The 7 T cell receptor beta chains below were found in one sample sequenced in a study of cytomegalovirus exposure and HLA in healthy donors. PCR employed 60 Vbeta and 13 Jbeta primers. Data came from immunoSEQ multiplex PCR; TCRdb stores just in-frame clones and leaves some out. The sample lists about 160,000 clones; approximately 79% were seen once. The sample comprised PBMCs. The source is a human donor in good health.

The V and J genes are TRBV5-1 and TRBJ2-3; 11 bases fit TRBD1. V trimming: 3 bases; J trimming: 0 bases; junction bases outside the gene matches: 15. Germline V lookup: CDR1 SGHRS, CDR2 YFSETQ. The CDR3 is 20 amino acids. CDR3 DNA: TGCGCCAGCAGCTCCCAAGGGACAGGGGGTGACCTTCTTAGCACAGATACGCAGTATTTT. Translated: CASSSQGTGGDLLSTDTQYF.

In this sample, this clone turned up a few times. The V and J genes are TRBV9 and TRBJ2-1; D might be TRBD1 (5 bases). The CDR3 runs to 15 residues. The V and J ends lost 4 bases and 9 bases respectively, with 20 bases between them. Germline lookup yields CDR1 SGDLS and CDR2 YYNGEE. Here the CDR3 reads CASSPYGQGGREQFF. The CDR3, as DNA: TGTGCCAGCAGCCCGTATGGGCAGGGTGGCCGTGAGCAGTTCTTC. Supplemented by reference TRBV9 and TRBJ2-1, the full variable domain reads DSGVTQTPKHLITATGQRVTLRCSPRSGDLSVYWYQQSLDQGLQFLIQYYNGEERAKGNILERFSAQQFPDLHSELNLSSLELGDSALYFCASSPYGQGGREQFFGPGTRLTVL.

The chain joins TRBV25-1 to TRBJ1-1; possibly TRBD1 for D (6 bases). This CDR3 has 12 amino acids. Germline V lookup: CDR1 MGHDK, CDR2 SYGVNS. The germline V and J ends were trimmed by 7 bases and 8 bases, with 14 bases remaining between them. This CDR3 is CASTYAGTEAFF. CDR3 nucleotide sequence: TGTGCCAGCACTTACGCCGGGACAGAAGCTTTCTTT. Full variable domain (missing parts from reference TRBV25-1 and TRBJ1-1): EADIYQTPRYLVIGTGKKITLECSQTMGHDKMYWYQQDPGMELHLIHYSYGVNSTEKGDLSSESTVSRIRTEHFPLTLESARPSHTSQYLCASTYAGTEAFFGQGTRLTVV.

This clone has more than one count but fewer than ten. The gene calls are TRBV5-1 and TRBJ2-5; TRBD1 matches at 11 bases. This CDR3 comprises 14 residues. CDR1 SGHRS and CDR2 YFSETQ come from the germline V gene. The trim removed 4 bases at V and 7 bases at J, leaving 6 bases unmatched. The CDR3 is CASSHGQGAGTQYF. The CDR3 DNA reads TGCGCCAGCAGCCATGGACAGGGGGCCGGGACCCAGTACTTC.

The V and J genes are TRBV11-2 and TRBJ2-2, with unresolved D. V shed 1 base and J shed 1 base, with 4 bases lying between them. The CDR3 is 14 residues long. Germline V gene sequence: CDR1 SGHAT, CDR2 FQNNGV. The CDR3 region has the DNA TGTGCCAGCAGCTTAGTTAAGAACACCGGGGAGCTGTTTTTT. Translation: CASSLVKNTGELFF.

The sample holds a few counts of this clone. This chain joins TRBV27 and TRBJ2-5; TRBD1 matches 10 bases. The junction had 11 bases not matched to a gene; V was cut back by 5 bases and J by 11 bases. The CDR3 runs 14 residues. The germline CDR1 and CDR2 sequences are MNHEY and SMNVEV (reference sequence). The CDR3 region is CASSLRDRGGEQYF. CDR3 DNA: TGTGCCAGCAGTCTCAGGGACAGGGGTGGTGAGCAGTACTTC.

This sequence joins TRBV14 and TRBJ1-1; D not certain. Germline V lookup: CDR1 SGHDN, CDR2 FVKESK. The CDR3 runs 14 residues. With 1 base removed from V and 4 bases from J, the gap between germline ends came to 10 bases. The CDR3 spells CASSQVRSGTEAFF. DNA for the CDR3: TGTGCCAGCAGCCAAGTCCGTTCGGGCACTGAAGCTTTCTTT.